This T cell receptor beta chain was retrieved from a study of T cells in Graves' hyperthyroidism and ophthalmopathy. Amplified regions were TCR beta CDR3 sequences from RNA transcripts. A set of HTBI primers served as the primers for a first-round RT-PCR of the TCR CDR3. TCRdb used MiXCR to reprocess the multiplex PCR reads, holding one entry per CDR3 protein. This sample yields fewer than 200,000 distinct CDR3 sequences, of which 9.4% are seen a single time; about 20% belongs to the top ten. Exclusion criteria comprised uncontrolled infection, other autoimmune disease, pregnancy or lactation. Diagnoses used clinical symptoms, serum thyroxine and TRAb, thyroid ultrasound and orbital computed tomography. CDR3 length: 14 amino acids. The germline CDR1 and CDR2 sequences are MNHNS and SASEGT. V was clipped by 10 bases and J by 0 bases, with 14 bases between them. This clonotype was seen a few times.

Sequencing input: blood. The chain recombines TRBV6-1 with TRBJ2-3, with D possibly matching TRBD1 (5 bases). The receptor was isolated from a woman between 18 and 29 years old with Graves' hyperthyroidism that later progressed to Graves' ophthalmopathy. Here the CDR3 reads CATRQRTSTDTQYF. As DNA, the CDR3 is TGTGCCACCCGACAGAGAACAAGCACAGATACGCAGTATTTT.